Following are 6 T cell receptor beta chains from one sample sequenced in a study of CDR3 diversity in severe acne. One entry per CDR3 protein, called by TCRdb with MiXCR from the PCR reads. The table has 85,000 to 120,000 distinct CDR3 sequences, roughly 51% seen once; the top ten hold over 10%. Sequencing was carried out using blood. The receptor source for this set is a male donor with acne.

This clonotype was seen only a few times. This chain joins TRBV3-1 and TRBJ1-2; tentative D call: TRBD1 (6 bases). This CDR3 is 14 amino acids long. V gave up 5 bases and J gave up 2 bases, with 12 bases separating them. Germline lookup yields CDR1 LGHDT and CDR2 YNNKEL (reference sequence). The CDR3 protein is CASSSPGTNYGYTF. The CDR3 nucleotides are TGTGCCAGCAGCTCCCCCGGGACAAACTATGGCTACACCTTC. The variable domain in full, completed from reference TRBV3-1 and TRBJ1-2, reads DTAVSQTPKYLVTQMGNDKSIKCEQNLGHDTMYWYKQDSKKFLKIMFSYNNKELIINETVPNRFSPKSPDKAHLNLHINSLELGDSAVYFCASSSPGTNYGYTFGSGTRLTVV.

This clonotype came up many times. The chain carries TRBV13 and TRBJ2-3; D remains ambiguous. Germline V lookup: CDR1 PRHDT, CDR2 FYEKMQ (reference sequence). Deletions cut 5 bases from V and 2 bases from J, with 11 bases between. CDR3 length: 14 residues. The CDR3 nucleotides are TGTGCCAGCAGCCCTCGGGCAGACACAGATACGCAGTATTTT. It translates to CASSPRADTDTQYF. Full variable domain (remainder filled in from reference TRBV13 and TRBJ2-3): AAGVIQSPRHLIKEKRETATLKCYPIPRHDTVYWYQQGPGQDPQFLISFYEKMQSDKGSIPDRFSAQQFSDYHSELNMSSLELGDSALYFCASSPRADTDTQYFGPGTRLTVL.

The CDR3 DNA follows: TGTGCCAGCTCACCAATTGCTAGCGGGAGGGGCACAGATACGCAGTATTTT. It is translated as CASSPIASGRGTDTQYF. The chain carries TRBV18 and TRBJ2-3; 12 bases align to TRBD2. Trimming took 2 bases from V and 1 from J; bases not matched to a gene: 4. Germline loops: CDR1 KGHSH, CDR2 LQKENI. This CDR3 contains 17 residues.

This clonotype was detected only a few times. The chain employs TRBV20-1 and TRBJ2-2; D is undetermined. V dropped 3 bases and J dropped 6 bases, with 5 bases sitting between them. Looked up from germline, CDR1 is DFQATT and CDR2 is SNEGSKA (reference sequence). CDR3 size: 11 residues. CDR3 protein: CSARTAGELFF. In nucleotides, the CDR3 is TGCAGTGCTAGGACCGCCGGGGAGCTGTTTTTT.

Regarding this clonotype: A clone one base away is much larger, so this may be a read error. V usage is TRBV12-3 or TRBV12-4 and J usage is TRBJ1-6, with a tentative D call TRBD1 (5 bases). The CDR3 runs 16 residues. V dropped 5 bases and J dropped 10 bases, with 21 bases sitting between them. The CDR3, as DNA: TGTGCCAGCAGTCACTCGAGGCCAGGGAGGGAATCACCCCTCCACTTT. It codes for CASSHSRPGRESPLHF.

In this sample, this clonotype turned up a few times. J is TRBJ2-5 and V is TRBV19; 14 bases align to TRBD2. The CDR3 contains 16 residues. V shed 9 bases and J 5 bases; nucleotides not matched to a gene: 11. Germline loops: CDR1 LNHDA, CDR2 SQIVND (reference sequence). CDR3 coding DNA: TGTGCCAGCGTAGGACTAGCGGGGGGCGCGGGGGAGACCCAGTACTTC. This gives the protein CASVGLAGGAGETQYF.